The next 25 T cell receptor beta chains were all read from a single sample in a study of blood T cell repertoires in COVID-19. Sequencing was performed with immunoSEQ multiplex PCR; in TCRdb, only in-frame clones are kept and a portion is missing. The sample records 210,000 or so clones, about nine tenths being singletons. Sequencing was done on a sample of peripheral blood. The source is a woman in her thirties or forties with acute or convalescent COVID-19.

This rearrangement joins TRBV9 to TRBJ1-2; D unclear. Germline CDR1 SGDLS, CDR2 YYNGEE. Trimming stripped 3 bases from V and 4 bases from J, with 10 bases between. The CDR3 is 13 residues long. CDR3 DNA: TGTGCCAGCAGCGCGGGAAAGGTCTATGGCTACACCTTC. It yields the protein CASSAGKVYGYTF.

The rearrangement uses TRBV21-1 and TRBJ1-5; TRBD1 was called by the table and not checked on the DNA. TRBV21-1 is recorded as a pseudogene. This CDR3 is 14 amino acids long. The CDR3 DNA sequence: TGTGCCAGCAGCAAAACGGCAGGGAATCAGCCCCAGCATTTT. This translates into CASSKTAGNQPQHF.

This clone was seen a single time. This chain connects TRBV5-1 to TRBJ2-7; 8 bases map to TRBD1. V shed 0 bases and J 6 bases; nucleotides not matched to a gene: 5. In germline, CDR1 is SGHRS, CDR2 YFSETQ. CDR3 size: 14 residues. DNA of the CDR3: TGCGCCAGCAGCTTGGGAGACAGGGGAGGCGAGCAGTACGTC. Its protein product is CASSLGDRGGEQYV.

V gene TRBV27 combines with J gene TRBJ1-2; TRBD1 might be the D (5 bases). From germline, CDR1 is MNHEY and CDR2 SMNVEV (reference sequence). The CDR3 is 13 residues long. V was shortened by 0 bases and J by 6 bases, with 8 bases between the two germline ends. CDR3 loop: CASSLSKGNGYTF. For the CDR3, the DNA is TGTGCCAGCAGTTTATCGAAGGGGAATGGCTACACCTTC.

The chain has TRBV5-1 and TRBJ1-1; TRBD1 matches at 8 bases. The CDR3 spans 17 residues. CDR1 is SGHRS and CDR2 is YFSETQ in the germline V gene. Unmatched junction bases numbered 11, after V lost 1 base and J lost 3 bases. In DNA, the CDR3 is TGCGCCAGCAGCTTGTTATCGGCAGGGGGCTTTGACACTGAAGCTTTCTTT. Protein product: CASSLLSAGGFDTEAFF.

The CDR3 bases are TGCAGCGTTGAGACAGCCTCTTCGGGAGACACCTTC. Its translation is CSVETASSGDTF. The V call is TRBV29-1, the J call TRBJ1-2; a weak D match, TRBD1 (5 bases). The CDR3 runs 12 residues. V dropped 3 bases and J dropped 12 bases, with 17 bases sitting between them. Germline-derived CDR1 and CDR2 are SQVTM and ANQGSEA.

The V and J genes are TRBV3-1 (or the pseudogene TRBV3-2) and TRBJ2-5, with a possible D match to TRBD1 (6 bases). The V and J ends lost 3 bases and 1 base respectively, with 15 bases between them. Germline-derived CDR1 and CDR2 are LGHDT and YNNKEL (reference sequence). The CDR3 extends over 16 amino acids. CDR3 loop: CASSQDERTVQETQYF. CDR3 bases: TGTGCCAGCAGCCAGGACGAGCGGACAGTCCAAGAGACCCAGTACTTC.

J is TRBJ1-3 and V is TRBV2, with D possibly being TRBD1 (5 bases). The CDR3 spans 15 residues. The V and J ends lost 1 base and 0 bases respectively, with 7 bases between them. Germline CDR1 and CDR2: SNHLY and FYNNEI. The CDR3 DNA follows: TGTGCCAGCAGTGAAGGGGGGGTCTCTGGAAACACCATATATTTT. Translating it yields CASSEGGVSGNTIYF.

The rearrangement joins TRBV27 to TRBJ2-1, with 11 bases fitting TRBD2. There are 16 residues in the CDR3. Germline assignment: CDR1 MNHEY and CDR2 SMNVEV (reference sequence). The V gene end was trimmed by 6 bases and the J gene end by 7 bases; junction bases not matched to a gene: 11. This CDR3 reads CASRALAGGPSNEQFF. The CDR3 bases are TGTGCCAGCAGAGCTTTAGCGGGGGGGCCGTCGAATGAGCAGTTCTTC.

A remark on this clone: Relative to the germline gene, one junction end is altered; a read error may explain this. The rearrangement uses TRBV9 and TRBJ2-3, with TRBD2 matching 9 bases. This CDR3 is 13 amino acids long. Per the germline V gene, CDR1 is SGDLS and CDR2 is YYNGEE. CDR3 bases: TGTGCCAGCAGCGTACCCCCCGGGACTAGCCTACATTTT. Its protein product is CASSVPPGTSLHF.

The J gene is TRBJ1-6, the V gene TRBV6-5, with D uncertain. The CDR3 is made up of 11 amino acids. CDR1 and CDR2 (germline): MNHEY, SVGAGI. V lost 5 bases, J lost 7 bases, and 3 bases lay in between. CDR3 DNA sequence: TGTGCCAGCAGTCAGAATTCACCCCTCCACTTT. Protein product: CASSQNSPLHF.

The chain uses TRBV5-1 and TRBJ1-3; TRBD1 matches at 8 bases. The CDR3 contains 14 residues. The V and J ends lost 4 bases and 2 bases, in that order; junction bases with no gene match: 2. Germline loops: CDR1 SGHRS, CDR2 YFSETQ. CDR3 in DNA: TGCGCCAGCAGCCGGACAGGGACTGGAAACACCATATATTTT. Residues: CASSRTGTGNTIYF.

This chain connects TRBV11-2 to TRBJ2-3; TRBD2 matches at 10 bases. Germline CDR1 and CDR2: SGHAT and FQNNGV. Trimming removed 4 bases from V and 4 bases from J; junction bases left unmatched: 2. This CDR3 has 14 amino acids. The CDR3 region is CASSWTSGADTQYF. CDR3 nucleotides: TGTGCCAGCAGCTGGACTAGCGGCGCAGATACGCAGTATTTT.

This chain links TRBV19 with TRBJ1-5; no clear D gene. The V and J ends lost 2 bases and 7 bases respectively, with 18 bases between them. Germline V gene lookup returns CDR1 LNHDA and CDR2 SQIVND (reference sequence). The CDR3 consists of 16 residues. Here the CDR3 reads CASSILLTEPEQPQHF. The CDR3 region has the DNA TGTGCCAGTAGTATACTTTTGACGGAGCCGGAGCAGCCCCAGCATTTT.

The genes are TRBV5-4 and TRBJ2-5; TRBD2 agrees at 10 bases. Germline CDR1 SGHNT, CDR2 YYREEE (reference sequence). After removal of 5 bases from V and 3 bases from J, the junction contained 13 bases not matched to a gene. The CDR3 contains 17 residues. The CDR3 protein is CASSTPRERGGKETQYF. Written as DNA, the CDR3 is TGTGCCAGCAGTACCCCCCGGGAGCGGGGGGGCAAAGAGACCCAGTACTTC.

The CDR3 DNA reads TGTGCCAGCAGCCCGGGACAGGGGTGGACAGATACGCAGTATTTT. Amino acids: CASSPGQGWTDTQYF. The rearrangement uses TRBV7-2 and TRBJ2-3; 10 positions agree with TRBD1. CDR1 SGHTA and CDR2 FQGNSA come from the germline V gene. The V segment lost 5 bases and the J segment 3 bases; nucleotides outside the gene matches: 5. The CDR3 totals 15 residues.

This rearrangement joins TRBV9 to TRBJ1-4; TRBD1 aligns across 8 bases. V lost 3 bases and J lost 8; bases outside the gene matches: 12. Germline CDR1 reads SGDLS; CDR2 reads YYNGEE. This CDR3 comprises 16 residues. This CDR3 reads CASSAGQGAREEKLFF. The DNA for the CDR3 is TGTGCCAGCAGCGCCGGGCAGGGGGCGCGCGAAGAAAAACTGTTTTTT. Using reference TRBV9 and TRBJ1-4 for the parts outside the CDR3, the full variable domain is DSGVTQTPKHLITATGQRVTLRCSPRSGDLSVYWYQQSLDQGLQFLIQYYNGEERAKGNILERFSAQQFPDLHSELNLSSLELGDSALYFCASSAGQGAREEKLFFGSGTQLSVL.

In this sample, this clone turned up a few times. The chain links TRBV6-5 to TRBJ1-3; TRBD1 agrees at 8 bases. V lost 4 bases, J lost 4 bases, and 3 bases stayed unmatched. Germline V lookup: CDR1 MNHEY, CDR2 SVGAGI. The CDR3 has 14 amino acids. The CDR3 DNA sequence: TGTGCCAGCAGTTTCGGACAGGGCGGAAACACCATATATTTT. Encoded protein: CASSFGQGGNTIYF.

This chain joins TRBV28 and TRBJ1-2; TRBD1 aligns across 8 bases. Losses at the gene ends were 7 bases for V and 8 bases for J; bases not matched to a gene: 12. Germline V gene sequence: CDR1 MDHEN, CDR2 SYDVKM. This CDR3 has 14 amino acids. The CDR3 DNA is TGTGCCAGCAAACCCTCGCAGGGGGCGAGGGGCTACACCTTC. The encoded protein is CASKPSQGARGYTF.

The V and J genes are TRBV10-3 and TRBJ2-5, with TRBD2 matching over 15 bases. J gave up 2 bases and V 2 bases, and 6 bases lay outside the gene matches. Germline lookup yields CDR1 ENHRY and CDR2 SYGVKD. The CDR3 sequence is 18 residues long. The chain's CDR3 is CAISEAGLAGGVQETQYF. The DNA for the CDR3 is TGTGCCATCAGTGAGGCCGGACTAGCGGGGGGGGTTCAAGAGACCCAGTACTTC.

The CDR3, as DNA: TGTGCCAGCTCACCAGAGAGGACTTCCTACGAGCAGTACGTC. Translated, it gives CASSPERTSYEQYV. This chain joins TRBV18 and TRBJ2-7, with D possibly matching TRBD2 (5 bases). Looked up from germline, CDR1 is KGHSH and CDR2 is LQKENI. The V gene lost 2 bases and the J gene lost 1 base, with 9 bases spanning the gap. CDR3 length: 14 amino acids.

V and J are TRBV30 and TRBJ1-3, with D possibly matching TRBD1 (6 bases). The CDR3 extends over 15 amino acids. The germline V gene has CDR1 GTSNPN and CDR2 SVGIG (reference sequence). V was cut by 3 bases and J by 4 bases, with 16 bases left in between. The CDR3 DNA follows: TGTGCCTGGAGGGAGGACAGTTTCCCCGGAAACACCATATATTTT. Amino acids: CAWREDSFPGNTIYF.

The CDR3 DNA reads TGTGCCACCCGGCGTCAGGGCTGGGAGACCCAGTACTTC. It codes for CATRRQGWETQYF. J is TRBJ2-5 and V is TRBV15; D is possibly TRBD1 (5 bases). This CDR3 has 13 amino acids. Trimming removed 8 bases from V and 5 bases from J, with 15 bases in between. CDR1 is LNHNV, CDR2 YYDKDF, per germline (reference sequence).

V gene TRBV4-1 combines with J gene TRBJ1-2; D remains ambiguous. In germline, CDR1 is MGHRA, CDR2 YSYEKL. Trimming took off 0 bases at V and 1 base at J, with 6 bases between the two ends. The CDR3 loop spans 14 amino acids. DNA for the CDR3: TGCGCCAGCAGCCAAGATCAGATTAACTATGGCTACACCTTC. Its protein is CASSQDQINYGYTF.

This clone was seen a few times. The rearrangement uses TRBV27 and TRBJ1-1; 10 nucleotides line up with TRBD1. The CDR3 loop spans 14 amino acids. With V trimmed by 5 bases and J by 5 bases, 5 bases remained unmatched. Germline V gene lookup returns CDR1 MNHEY and CDR2 SMNVEV (reference sequence). The CDR3 loop is CASSPGQGETEAFF. In DNA, the CDR3 is TGTGCCAGCAGTCCCGGACAGGGGGAGACTGAAGCTTTCTTT.